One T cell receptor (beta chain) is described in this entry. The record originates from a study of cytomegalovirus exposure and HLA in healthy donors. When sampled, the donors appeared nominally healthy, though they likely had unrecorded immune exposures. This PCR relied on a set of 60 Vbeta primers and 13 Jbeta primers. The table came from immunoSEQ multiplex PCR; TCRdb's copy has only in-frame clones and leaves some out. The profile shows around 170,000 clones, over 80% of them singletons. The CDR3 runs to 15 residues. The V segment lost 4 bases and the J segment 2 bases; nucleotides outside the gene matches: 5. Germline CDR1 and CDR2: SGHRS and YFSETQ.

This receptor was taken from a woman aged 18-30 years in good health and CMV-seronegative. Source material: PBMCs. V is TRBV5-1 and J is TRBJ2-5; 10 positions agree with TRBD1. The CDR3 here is CASSTGQGRQETQYF. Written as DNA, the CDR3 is TGCGCCAGCAGCACGGGACAGGGGCGACAAGAGACCCAGTACTTC.